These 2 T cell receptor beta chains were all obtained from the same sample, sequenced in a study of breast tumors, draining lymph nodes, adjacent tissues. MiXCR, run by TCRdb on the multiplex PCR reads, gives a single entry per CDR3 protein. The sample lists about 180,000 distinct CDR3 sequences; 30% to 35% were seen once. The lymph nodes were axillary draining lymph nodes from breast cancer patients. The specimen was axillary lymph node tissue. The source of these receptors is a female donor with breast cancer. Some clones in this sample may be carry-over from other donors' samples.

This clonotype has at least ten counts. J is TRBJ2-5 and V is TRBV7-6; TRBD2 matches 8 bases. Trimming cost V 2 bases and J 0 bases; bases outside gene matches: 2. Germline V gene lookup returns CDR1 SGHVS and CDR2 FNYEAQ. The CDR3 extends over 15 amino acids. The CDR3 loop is CASSLSGGYQETQYF. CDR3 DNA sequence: TGTGCCAGCAGCTTATCGGGGGGGTACCAAGAGACCCAGTACTTC.

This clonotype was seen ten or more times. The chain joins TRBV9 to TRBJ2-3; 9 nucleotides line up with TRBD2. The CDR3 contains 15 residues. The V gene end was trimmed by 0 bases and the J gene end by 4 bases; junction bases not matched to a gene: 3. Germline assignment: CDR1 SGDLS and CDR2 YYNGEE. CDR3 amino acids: CASSVEASGADTQYF. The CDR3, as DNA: TGTGCCAGCAGCGTAGAGGCTAGCGGGGCAGATACGCAGTATTTT.